The 32 T cell receptor beta chains reported below all come from one sample, sequenced in a study of regulatory T cells in long-lasting Graves disease. Time point described: persistent/refractory GD, antithyroid drugs over 5 years with positive TRAb. The TCR library was made from RNA that had been extracted from PBMCs in TRIzol. The TCR beta library used iRepertoire HTBI primers with Arm-PCR amplification of CDR3. Each CDR3 protein is one row after TCRdb ran MiXCR on the multiplex PCR reads. The profile shows roughly 450,000 distinct CDR3 sequences, about 20% of them singletons. Sequencing used peripheral blood mononuclear cells (PBMCs), obtained when the disease was refractory, from a patient treated with antithyroid drugs. The receptors were sampled from a female donor with Graves disease.

Worth noting for this clonotype: A junction boundary mismatches the germline segment, possibly from a read error. The V and J genes are TRBV9 and TRBJ2-2, with D maybe TRBD2 (7 bases). CDR1 and CDR2 (germline): SGDLS, YYNGEE. The CDR3 consists of 16 residues. The CDR3 nucleotides are TGTGCCAGCACCGTAGGACAGCGGGGACTACCCGGGGAGCTGTTTTTT. Its translation: CASTVGQRGLPGELFF.

This clonotype was detected many times. The chain recombines TRBV29-1 with TRBJ1-2; 7 bases are shared with TRBD1. The CDR3 has 11 amino acids. CDR1 is SQVTM, CDR2 ANQGSEA, per germline. The trim removed 6 bases at V and 3 bases at J, leaving 1 base unmatched. In DNA form, the CDR3 reads TGCAGCGTGGACAGGCACTATGGCTACACCTTC. Its protein product is CSVDRHYGYTF.

V is TRBV6-1 and J is TRBJ1-5; D may be TRBD1 (6 bases). The CDR3 loop spans 15 amino acids. From germline, CDR1 is MNHNS and CDR2 SASEGT. V gave up 6 bases and J gave up 5 bases, with 17 bases separating them. The CDR3 DNA reads TGTGCCAGCAGCCCGAGGGGGTTGGGAGATCAGCCCCAGCATTTT. Protein: CASSPRGLGDQPQHF.

In this sample, this clonotype turned up many times. The chain employs TRBV7-3 and TRBJ2-5, with TRBD1 matching over 8 bases. Germline V gene data show CDR1 as SGHTA and CDR2 as FQGTGA. CDR3 size: 14 residues. After removal of 6 bases from V and 2 bases from J, the junction contained 5 bases not matched to a gene. The CDR3 loop reads CASSRTGQQETQYF. The CDR3 DNA sequence: TGTGCCAGCAGTCGGACAGGGCAGCAAGAGACCCAGTACTTC.

This clonotype turned up a few times. The J gene is TRBJ1-1, the V gene TRBV28; the D gene is possibly TRBD1 (6 bases). The CDR3 spans 15 residues. The germline V gene encodes CDR1 MDHEN and CDR2 SYDVKM. V lost 8 bases and J 8 bases, leaving 24 bases between the germline ends. The CDR3 loop is CASEAPTGWGREAFF. The DNA for the CDR3 is TGTGCCAGCGAGGCACCGACAGGCTGGGGGAGGGAAGCTTTCTTT. The full variable domain, rest sourced from reference TRBV28 and TRBJ1-1, is DVKVTQSSRYLVKRTGEKVFLECVQDMDHENMFWYRQDPGLGLRLIYFSYDVKMKEKGDIPEGYSVSREKKERFSLILESASTNQTSMYLCASEAPTGWGREAFFGQGTRLTVV.

The sample holds many counts of this clonotype. The chain links TRBV28 to TRBJ1-1; possible D gene TRBD1, 6 bases. Germline values: CDR1 MDHEN, CDR2 SYDVKM. Trimming shortened V by 7 bases and J by 6 bases, and 15 bases separated the two germline ends. The CDR3 spans 13 residues. This CDR3 is CASTLGGEAEAFF. The DNA of the CDR3 is TGTGCCAGCACCTTGGGGGGCGAAGCTGAAGCTTTCTTT.

This clonotype was seen a handful of times. This chain uses TRBV19 with TRBJ1-5; D possibly corresponds to TRBD1 (5 bases). Trimming cost V 6 bases and J 3 bases, with 21 bases left between them. In germline, CDR1 is LNHDA, CDR2 SQIVND (reference sequence). There are 17 residues in the CDR3. CDR3 residues: CASRHLGGDGSNQPQHF. DNA for the CDR3: TGTGCCAGTAGGCACCTCGGGGGGGATGGCTCCAATCAGCCCCAGCATTTT.

This clonotype was observed many times. The rearrangement joins TRBV6-5 to TRBJ2-7; 7 nucleotides match TRBD1. There are 14 residues in the CDR3. V lost 2 bases and J lost 3; bases outside the gene matches: 4. Germline-derived CDR1 and CDR2 are MNHEY and SVGAGI. CDR3 residues: CASSYEGANYEQYF. As DNA, the CDR3 is TGTGCCAGCAGTTACGAGGGGGCGAACTACGAGCAGTACTTC.

In this sample, this clonotype turned up a few times. The rearrangement uses TRBV15 and TRBJ2-7; D possibly corresponds to TRBD1 (5 bases). This CDR3 is 11 amino acids long. Germline V gene data show CDR1 as LNHNV and CDR2 as YYDKDF (reference sequence). V dropped 2 bases and J dropped 7 bases, with 6 bases sitting between them. The CDR3 DNA reads as TGTGCCACCAGCAGAAGGGGTGAGCAGTACTTC. This gives the protein CATSRRGEQYF.

This clonotype was picked up a small number of times. The rearrangement uses TRBV12-3 or TRBV12-4 and TRBJ2-7; D remains unclear. The CDR3 consists of 16 residues. Trimming cost V 1 base and J 2 bases, with 15 bases left between them. The CDR3 DNA follows: TGTGCCAGCAGTTTAGGTCGACATCCCCGCCCCTACGAGCAGTACTTC. This gives the protein CASSLGRHPRPYEQYF.

This clonotype was observed a handful of times. V is TRBV7-8 and J is TRBJ2-7; 12 nucleotides agree with TRBD2. This CDR3 comprises 17 residues. V gave up 1 base and J gave up 2 bases; unmatched junction bases: 6. CDR1 is SGHVS and CDR2 is FQNEAQ in the germline V gene. The CDR3 nucleotides read TGTGCCAGCAGCTTAGAACTAGCGGGAGGTTGGCCCTACGAGCAGTACTTC. Its translation: CASSLELAGGWPYEQYF. The full variable domain, in which reference TRBV7-8 and TRBJ2-7 provide the parts outside the CDR3, is GAGVSQSPRYKVAKRGQDVALRCDPISGHVSLFWYQQALGQGPEFLTYFQNEAQLDKSGLPSDRFFAERPEGSVSTLKIQRTQQEDSAVYLCASSLELAGGWPYEQYFGPGTRLTVT.

The chain joins TRBV30 to TRBJ2-2; perhaps TRBD1 as D (6 bases). The CDR3 totals 12 residues. V lost 8 bases to trimming and J lost 2 bases, with 9 bases between them. Germline lookup yields CDR1 GTSNPN and CDR2 SVGIG (reference sequence). The CDR3 nucleotides read TGTGCCAGGGACATAAACACCGGGGAGCTGTTTTTT. Translation: CARDINTGELFF.

This clonotype was observed many times. The rearrangement links TRBV11-2 to TRBJ1-1; 8 bases agree with TRBD1. V lost 5 bases and J lost 4; bases outside the gene matches: 9. The CDR3 contains 15 residues. CDR1 is SGHAT, CDR2 FQNNGV, per germline. The CDR3 here is CASSPRTGSGTEAFF. CDR3 nucleotide sequence: TGTGCCAGCAGCCCCCGGACAGGGTCAGGCACTGAAGCTTTCTTT.

The table lists this clonotype with a few counts. V is TRBV5-5 and J is TRBJ1-6, with D perhaps TRBD1 (6 bases). CDR3 length equals 15 residues. V lost 4 bases to trimming and J lost 7 bases, with 15 bases between them. Germline loops: CDR1 SGHKS, CDR2 YYEKEE (reference sequence). This CDR3 reads CASSRWLGANSPLHF. In DNA form, the CDR3 reads TGTGCCAGCAGCCGTTGGCTGGGGGCGAATTCACCCCTCCACTTT. Full variable domain (remainder filled in from reference TRBV5-5 and TRBJ1-6): DAGVTQSPTHLIKTRGQQVTLRCSPISGHKSVSWYQQVLGQGPQFIFQYYEKEERGRGNFPDRFSARQFPNYSSELNVNALLLGDSALYLCASSRWLGANSPLHFGNGTRLTVT.

This clonotype came up many times. This rearrangement joins TRBV11-1 to TRBJ1-2; 10 positions match TRBD1. CDR1 SGHAT and CDR2 FQDESV come from the germline V gene (reference sequence). This CDR3 is built from 15 residues. Unmatched junction bases numbered 10, after V lost 4 bases and J lost 8 bases. The CDR3 reads CASSSGTGVEAGYTF. For the CDR3, the DNA is TGTGCCAGCAGCTCCGGGACAGGGGTTGAGGCGGGCTACACCTTC.

This clonotype has ten or more counts. The rearrangement joins TRBV29-1 to TRBJ1-1; TRBD1 matches 7 bases. With V trimmed by 5 bases and J by 3 bases, 6 bases remained unmatched. Germline V gives CDR1 SQVTM, CDR2 ANQGSEA. CDR3 length equals 13 residues. This CDR3 reads CSVSDRWDTEAFF. In DNA, the CDR3 is TGCAGCGTTTCGGACAGGTGGGACACTGAAGCTTTCTTT.

Ten or more counts support this clonotype. The rearrangement uses TRBV5-1 and TRBJ2-2; 7 nucleotides line up with TRBD1. Germline trimming cut 4 bases from V and 4 bases from J; bases unmatched to any gene: 4. This CDR3 is 14 amino acids long. From germline, CDR1 is SGHRS and CDR2 YFSETQ. CDR3 sequence reads: CASSGGQPTGELFF. The CDR3 nucleotides are TGCGCCAGCAGCGGGGGACAGCCCACCGGGGAGCTGTTTTTT.

This clonotype was picked up many times. V and J are TRBV27 and TRBJ1-6; D is unclear. Germline V gene sequence: CDR1 MNHEY, CDR2 SMNVEV (reference sequence). Trimming left V 3 bases short and J 9 bases short, with 6 bases between. The CDR3 covers 12 residues. DNA for the CDR3: TGTGCCAGCAGTTTCGGTCTTTCACCCCTCCACTTT. Its protein is CASSFGLSPLHF.

This clonotype occurred many times. The chain employs TRBV25-1 and TRBJ2-5; TRBD1 aligns across 7 bases. There are 17 residues in the CDR3. Germline assignment: CDR1 MGHDK and CDR2 SYGVNS. The junction had 13 bases not matched to a gene; V was cut back by 1 base and J by 5 bases. The CDR3 DNA is TGTGCCAGCAGTGAATTTTCATGGTATTTGGGACAGGAGACCCAGTACTTC. It codes for CASSEFSWYLGQETQYF. Supplemented by reference TRBV25-1 and TRBJ2-5, the full variable domain reads EADIYQTPRYLVIGTGKKITLECSQTMGHDKMYWYQQDPGMELHLIHYSYGVNSTEKGDLSSESTVSRIRTEHFPLTLESARPSHTSQYLCASSEFSWYLGQETQYFGPGTRLLVL.

This sequence joins TRBV4-2 and TRBJ2-5; D is unclear. The CDR3 is 11 amino acids. Trimming shortened V by 8 bases and J by 5 bases, and 9 bases separated the two germline ends. Germline V gives CDR1 LGHNA, CDR2 YNFKEQ. CDR3 bases: TGTGCCAGCGGCCTCGGGGAGACCCAGTACTTC. It translates to CASGLGETQYF.

With regard to this clonotype: A read error is the likely source, as a far larger clone sits one nucleotide away. The chain employs TRBV6-5 and TRBJ1-1; weak D call: TRBD1 (5 bases). Germline CDR1 and CDR2: MNHEY and SVGAGI. This CDR3 is 14 amino acids long. For the CDR3, the DNA is TGTGCCAGCAGTTACCGGACACTAAACACTGAAGTTTTCTTT. This translates into CASSYRTLNTEVFF.

Many counts were recorded for this clonotype. This chain joins TRBV27 and TRBJ2-4; no firm D call. Germline assignment: CDR1 MNHEY and CDR2 SMNVEV (reference sequence). The length of the CDR3 is 13 residues. Trimming stripped 5 bases from V and 9 bases from J, with 14 bases between. CDR3 nucleotides: TGTGCCAGCAGTCCGACCGCACAGACCATTCAGTACTTC. This gives the protein CASSPTAQTIQYF.

This chain joins TRBV9 and TRBJ2-2, with 13 positions matching TRBD2. CDR1 SGDLS and CDR2 YYNGEE come from the germline V gene. After removal of 3 bases from V and 5 bases from J, the junction contained 4 bases not matched to a gene. The CDR3 is made up of 16 amino acids. The CDR3 sequence: CASSGPGLAGTGELFF. As DNA, the CDR3 is TGTGCCAGCAGCGGACCGGGACTAGCGGGAACCGGGGAGCTGTTTTTT.

This clonotype occurred many times. The V and J genes are TRBV28 and TRBJ1-2, with D hard to call. V shed 5 bases and J shed 3 bases, with 22 bases lying between them. This CDR3 region has 17 residues. Germline V lookup: CDR1 MDHEN, CDR2 SYDVKM. The CDR3 region has the DNA TGTGCCAGCAGTCCCACCCTCGGGTCCCTGGGTTACTATGGCTACACCTTC. This translates into CASSPTLGSLGYYGYTF.

This clonotype has more than one count but fewer than ten. This chain's CDR3 is CSARLSYNEQFF. Written as DNA, the CDR3 is TGCAGTGCTAGACTTTCCTACAATGAGCAGTTCTTC. The rearrangement joins TRBV20-1 to TRBJ2-1; no reliable D call. The CDR3 has 12 residues. From germline, CDR1 is DFQATT and CDR2 SNEGSKA (reference sequence). Trimming removed 2 bases from V and 1 base from J, with 3 bases in between.

In regard to this clonotype: Since a much larger clone is just one base distant, this may be a read error. The DNA for the CDR3 is TGTGCCAGCAGCTTGGAGATGCACCCCGTCTATGACTACACCTTC. This encodes CASSLEMHPVYDYTF. The rearrangement joins TRBV5-5 to TRBJ1-2; D gene ambiguous. CDR1 SGHKS and CDR2 YYEKEE come from the germline V gene (reference sequence). This CDR3 has 15 amino acids.

The gene calls are TRBV7-9 and TRBJ1-4; D is undetermined. V was shortened by 5 bases and J by 2 bases, with 15 bases between the two germline ends. CDR1 is SEHNR, CDR2 FQNEAQ, per germline (reference sequence). The CDR3 contains 16 residues. CDR3 loop: CASSTGQPGTNEKLFF. CDR3 in DNA: TGTGCCAGCAGCACCGGTCAGCCCGGGACTAATGAAAAACTGTTTTTT. The full variable domain, completed using reference TRBV7-9 and TRBJ1-4, is DTGVSQNPRHKITKRGQNVTFRCDPISEHNRLYWYRQTLGQGPEFLTYFQNEAQLEKSRLLSDRFSAERPKGSFSTLEIQRTEQGDSAMYLCASSTGQPGTNEKLFFGSGTQLSVL.

This clonotype was detected many times. V gene TRBV20-1 combines with J gene TRBJ1-1, with unresolved D. The V and J ends lost 1 base and 4 bases respectively, with 10 bases between them. The CDR3 is 13 amino acids. Per the germline V gene, CDR1 is DFQATT and CDR2 is SNEGSKA (reference sequence). For the CDR3, the DNA is TGCAGTGCTAGAGGGGATAGGAGCACTGAAGCTTTCTTT. As protein: CSARGDRSTEAFF.

The sample holds a few counts of this clonotype. This chain joins TRBV5-4 and TRBJ2-7, with TRBD1 identical over 9 bases. Germline trimming cut 0 bases from V and 2 bases from J; bases unmatched to any gene: 9. The CDR3 totals 17 residues. Germline CDR1 and CDR2: SGHNT and YYREEE (reference sequence). This chain's CDR3 is CASSLELGTGTTYEQYF. In DNA, the CDR3 is TGTGCCAGCAGCTTGGAATTGGGGACAGGGACGACCTACGAGCAGTACTTC.

Points on this clonotype: This may stem from a read error, because a much larger clone lies one nucleotide away. The chain links TRBV13 to TRBJ2-2; perhaps TRBD1 as D (6 bases). CDR1 and CDR2 (germline): PRHDT, FYEKMQ (reference sequence). The CDR3 has 15 residues. V gave up 5 bases and J gave up 1 base, with 11 bases separating them. As DNA, the CDR3 is TGTGCCAGCAGCAAGGGACACCTGAACACCGGGGAGCTGTTTTTT. Protein sequence: CASSKGHLNTGELFF.

This clonotype was seen only a few times. This chain connects TRBV7-9 to TRBJ1-2; 10 nucleotides agree with TRBD1. The CDR3 extends over 17 amino acids. V trimming: 3 bases; J trimming: 4 bases; junction bases outside the gene matches: 11. Germline V CDR1 and CDR2: SEHNR, FQNEAQ (reference sequence). The CDR3 loop reads CASSFLSGTGEAYGYTF. The CDR3 DNA is TGTGCCAGCAGCTTTTTATCGGGGACAGGGGAAGCCTATGGCTACACCTTC. The whole variable domain, remainder taken from reference TRBV7-9 and TRBJ1-2, is DTGVSQNPRHKITKRGQNVTFRCDPISEHNRLYWYRQTLGQGPEFLTYFQNEAQLEKSRLLSDRFSAERPKGSFSTLEIQRTEQGDSAMYLCASSFLSGTGEAYGYTFGSGTRLTVV.

This clonotype has ten or more counts. The rearrangement links TRBV27 to TRBJ2-7; D perhaps matches TRBD1 (5 bases). The V and J ends lost 3 bases and 1 base respectively, with 10 bases between them. CDR3 length: 14 residues. The germline CDR1 and CDR2 sequences are MNHEY and SMNVEV (reference sequence). The CDR3 bases are TGTGCCAGCAGTTTTGGGCAGGGATCCTACGAGCAGTACTTC. As protein: CASSFGQGSYEQYF.